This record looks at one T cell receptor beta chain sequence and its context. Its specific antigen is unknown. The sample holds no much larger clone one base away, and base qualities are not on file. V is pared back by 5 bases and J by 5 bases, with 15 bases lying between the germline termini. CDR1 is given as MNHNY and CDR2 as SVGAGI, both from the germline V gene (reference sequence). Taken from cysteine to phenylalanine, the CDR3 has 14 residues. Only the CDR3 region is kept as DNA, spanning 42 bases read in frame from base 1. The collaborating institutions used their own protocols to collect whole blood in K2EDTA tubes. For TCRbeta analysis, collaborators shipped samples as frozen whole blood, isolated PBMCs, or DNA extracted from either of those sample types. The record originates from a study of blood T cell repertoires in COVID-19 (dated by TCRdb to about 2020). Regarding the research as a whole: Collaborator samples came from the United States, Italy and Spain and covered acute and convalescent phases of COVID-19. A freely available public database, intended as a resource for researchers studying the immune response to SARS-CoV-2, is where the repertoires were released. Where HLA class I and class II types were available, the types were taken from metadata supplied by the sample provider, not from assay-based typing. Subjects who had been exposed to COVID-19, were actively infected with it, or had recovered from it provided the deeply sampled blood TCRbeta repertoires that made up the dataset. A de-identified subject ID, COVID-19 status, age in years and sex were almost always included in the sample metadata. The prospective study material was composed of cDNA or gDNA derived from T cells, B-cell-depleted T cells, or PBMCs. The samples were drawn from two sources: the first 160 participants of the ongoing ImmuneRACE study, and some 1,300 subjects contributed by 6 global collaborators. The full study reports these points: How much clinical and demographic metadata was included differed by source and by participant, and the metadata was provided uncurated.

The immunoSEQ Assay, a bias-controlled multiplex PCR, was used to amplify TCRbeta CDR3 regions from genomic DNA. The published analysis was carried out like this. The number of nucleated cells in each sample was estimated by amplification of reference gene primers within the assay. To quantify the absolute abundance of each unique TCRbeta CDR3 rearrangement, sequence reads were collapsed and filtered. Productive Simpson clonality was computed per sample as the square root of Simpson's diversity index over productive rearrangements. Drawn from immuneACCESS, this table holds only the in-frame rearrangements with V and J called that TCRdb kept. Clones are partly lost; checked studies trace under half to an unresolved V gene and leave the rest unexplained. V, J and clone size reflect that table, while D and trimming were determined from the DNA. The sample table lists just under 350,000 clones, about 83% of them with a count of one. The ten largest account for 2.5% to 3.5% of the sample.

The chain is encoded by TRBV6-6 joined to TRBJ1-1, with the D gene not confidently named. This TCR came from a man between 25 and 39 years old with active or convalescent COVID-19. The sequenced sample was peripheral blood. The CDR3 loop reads CASSPLASLTEAFF. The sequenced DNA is TGTGCCAGCAGTCCCCTCGCGAGTTTGACTGAAGCTTTCTTT.